These 21 T cell receptor beta chains originate from one sample sequenced in a study of cytotoxic CD8 clonotypes in ibrutinib-treated CLL. TCRdb's copy holds only in-frame clones and misses some; the assay was immunoSEQ multiplex PCR. The repertoire includes tens of thousands of clones, over 55% of them detected once, and roughly 51% sits in the top ten. The input for sequencing was PBMCs, taken after 24 months of ibrutinib treatment. The origin of the receptors is a human donor with chronic lymphocytic leukemia.

This chain joins TRBV6-5 and TRBJ2-5; 7 bases align to TRBD1. This CDR3 contains 14 residues. The V gene's germline CDR1 is MNHEY and CDR2 SVGAGI. V shed 8 bases and J 1 base; nucleotides not matched to a gene: 7. CDR3 in DNA: TGTGCCAGCCAAGGGGGCGGGTTCCAAGAGACCCAGTACTTC. Translated: CASQGGGFQETQYF.

The chain links TRBV27 to TRBJ1-1; possible D gene TRBD1, 5 bases. The CDR3 runs to 14 residues. Germline CDR1 and CDR2: MNHEY and SMNVEV (reference sequence). Trimming removed 8 bases from V and 3 bases from J, with 16 bases in between. Here the CDR3 reads CASALQGEYTEAFF. The CDR3 DNA is TGTGCCAGCGCCCTCCAAGGGGAGTACACTGAAGCTTTCTTT.

This clone was counted between two and nine times. V and J are TRBV5-1 and TRBJ2-4, with a weak D call TRBD1 (5 bases). CDR1 SGHRS and CDR2 YFSETQ come from the germline V gene. The CDR3 runs to 14 residues. V lost 0 bases and J lost 8, with 12 bases in between. The CDR3, as DNA: TGCGCCAGCAGCTTGGTGGGTGGGGCGGACATTCAGTACTTC. It specifies CASSLVGGADIQYF.

This chain joins TRBV9 and TRBJ2-2, with TRBD2 matching over 9 bases. Germline trimming cut 3 bases from V and 5 bases from J; bases unmatched to any gene: 5. Germline V gene sequence: CDR1 SGDLS, CDR2 YYNGEE. CDR3 length: 15 amino acids. DNA of the CDR3: TGTGCCAGCAGCGCGACTAGCGGAGTAACCGGGGAGCTGTTTTTT. It codes for CASSATSGVTGELFF.

The chain couples TRBV9 to TRBJ2-2; D ambiguous. There are 14 residues in the CDR3. Germline V gene data show CDR1 as SGDLS and CDR2 as YYNGEE. Trimming removed 3 bases at V and 6 bases at J, with 12 bases between. The CDR3 reads CASSAQTRAGELFF. In DNA form, the CDR3 reads TGTGCCAGCAGCGCTCAAACTCGGGCCGGGGAGCTGTTTTTT.

V and J are TRBV30 and TRBJ1-3, with TRBD1 as a possible D gene (6 bases). In germline, CDR1 is GTSNPN, CDR2 SVGIG (reference sequence). This CDR3 region has 12 residues. Trimming left V 5 bases short and J 3 bases short, with 8 bases between. CDR3 sequence (DNA): TGTGCCTGGGGGGGCTTTGGAAACACCATATATTTT. This gives the protein CAWGGFGNTIYF.

This clone was detected a few times. The chain employs TRBV5-1 and TRBJ1-2, with a tentative D call TRBD1 (5 bases). CDR1 and CDR2 from the germline V gene are SGHRS and YFSETQ. Trimming pared 0 bases from V and 6 bases from J, leaving 12 bases between. This CDR3 has 14 amino acids. The CDR3 spells CASSLGIRGDGYTF. CDR3 DNA: TGCGCCAGCAGCTTGGGGATCCGGGGGGATGGCTACACCTTC.

This clone was seen just once. This chain connects TRBV30 to TRBJ1-6, with TRBD1 matching 7 bases. Losses at the gene ends were 5 bases for V and 7 bases for J; bases not matched to a gene: 8. The CDR3 is 14 residues long. CDR1 and CDR2 from the germline V gene are GTSNPN and SVGIG (reference sequence). CDR3 sequence reads: CAWYIGTDNSPLHF. The CDR3, as DNA: TGTGCCTGGTACATCGGGACAGACAATTCACCCCTCCACTTT.

J is TRBJ1-2 and V is TRBV28, with no clear D. Germline assignment: CDR1 MDHEN and CDR2 SYDVKM. Between the trimmed V and J ends, which lost 4 bases and 8 bases, there was a span of 5 bases. This CDR3 spans 10 amino acids. The CDR3 coding sequence is TGTGCCAGCAGTTCAAGGGGCTACACCTTC. Translation gives CASSSRGYTF.

This clone has just one count. The chain joins TRBV6-5 to TRBJ2-1; possibly TRBD1 for D (5 bases). The CDR3 is made up of 15 amino acids. Germline assignment: CDR1 MNHEY and CDR2 SVGAGI. V was cut by 6 bases and J by 0 bases, with 12 bases left in between. This CDR3 reads CASRETVFSYNEQFF. The CDR3 DNA sequence: TGTGCCAGCAGGGAGACAGTGTTCTCCTACAATGAGCAGTTCTTC.

This clone was seen more than once but under ten times. The V and J genes are TRBV6-1 and TRBJ2-7; unclear D gene. The CDR3 spans 12 residues. Per the germline V gene, CDR1 is MNHNS and CDR2 is SASEGT. V was trimmed by 7 bases and J by 2 bases, leaving 9 bases between them. The CDR3 DNA sequence: TGTGCCAGCACCGAGACCACCTACGAGCAGTACTTC. It translates to CASTETTYEQYF.

This clone is a singleton in its sample. The chain uses TRBV29-1 and TRBJ1-2; 8 bases fit TRBD1. Germline V CDR1 and CDR2: SQVTM, ANQGSEA. The CDR3 is made up of 14 amino acids. Germline trimming cut 5 bases from V and 2 bases from J; bases unmatched to any gene: 7. CDR3 sequence (DNA): TGCAGCGTTCCGTGGACAGGGAGGAACTATGGCTACACCTTC. Its translation: CSVPWTGRNYGYTF.

The V gene is TRBV5-4, the J gene TRBJ2-5, with D possibly being TRBD2 (6 bases). CDR3 length equals 14 residues. V lost 2 bases to trimming and J lost 4 bases, with 12 bases between them. CDR1 and CDR2 (germline): SGHNT, YYREEE (reference sequence). The CDR3 coding sequence is TGTGCCAGCAGCTTTTCCCGCGGGGTAGAGACCCAGTACTTC. This encodes CASSFSRGVETQYF.

This chain's CDR3 is CASSYLAGSTYEQYF. Here the CDR3 DNA reads TGTGCCAGCAGTTACCTAGCGGGGTCCACCTACGAGCAGTACTTC. The V and J genes are TRBV6-6 and TRBJ2-7; the match to TRBD2 covers 9 bases. Germline V lookup: CDR1 MNHNY, CDR2 SVGAGI (reference sequence). V was clipped by 2 bases and J by 2 bases; unmatched bases: 4. CDR3 length equals 15 residues.

This chain uses TRBV6-4 with TRBJ1-3; the match to TRBD1 covers 9 bases. The germline CDR1 and CDR2 sequences are MRHNA and SNTAGT. This CDR3 has 17 residues. V lost 4 bases, J lost 0 bases, and 7 bases stayed unmatched. The CDR3 sequence is CASSAQDRGLSGNTIYF. The CDR3 region has the DNA TGTGCCAGCAGTGCACAGGACAGGGGCCTCTCTGGAAACACCATATATTTT.

J is TRBJ1-3 and V is TRBV12-2; the tabulated D call, TRBD1, remains unverified against the DNA. TRBV12-2 is given as a pseudogene. This CDR3 is built from 16 residues. The CDR3 nucleotides are TGTGCAAGTCGCCCCGTTAGGGGTAACTCTGGAAACACCATATATTTT. As protein: CASRPVRGNSGNTIYF.

A single count supports this clone. The chain recombines TRBV7-2 with TRBJ2-3; D not certain. The CDR3 length is 16 residues. Between the trimmed V and J ends, which lost 1 base and 2 bases, there was a span of 13 bases. Germline V gene sequence: CDR1 SGHTA, CDR2 FQGNSA. This CDR3 reads CASSLEPGRNTDTQYF. For the CDR3, the DNA is TGTGCCAGCAGCTTAGAGCCTGGCAGAAACACAGATACGCAGTATTTT.

V usage is TRBV11-3 and J usage is TRBJ2-1; 10 bases are shared with TRBD2. CDR1 and CDR2 from the germline V gene are SGHNT and YENEEA. The CDR3 extends over 13 amino acids. V was pared by 5 bases and J by 13 bases, with 8 bases of the junction left unmatched. CDR3 nucleotide sequence: TGTGCCAGCAGCCAGATTAGCGGGGGGAAACAGTTCTTC. The encoded protein is CASSQISGGKQFF.

In its sample, this clone was seen a few times. The gene calls are TRBV28 and TRBJ1-2; D uncertain. CDR1 and CDR2 (germline): MDHEN, SYDVKM. The CDR3 length is 11 residues. V shed 10 bases and J shed 1 base, with 7 bases lying between them. CDR3 region: CATGINYGYTF. CDR3 sequence (DNA): TGTGCCACTGGGATTAACTATGGCTACACCTTC.

This sequence joins TRBV28 and TRBJ2-7; D is possibly TRBD2 (5 bases). The ends were cut back, 6 bases at V and 3 bases at J, with 9 bases in the middle. The CDR3 runs 12 residues. Germline V gene data show CDR1 as MDHEN and CDR2 as SYDVKM. The CDR3 reads CASSGEVYEQYF. In nucleotides, the CDR3 is TGTGCCAGCAGCGGGGAAGTCTACGAGCAGTACTTC.

The chain carries TRBV4-1 and TRBJ2-1; D not certain. CDR1 MGHRA and CDR2 YSYEKL come from the germline V gene. This CDR3 region has 17 residues. V dropped 1 base and J dropped 7 bases, with 20 bases sitting between them. This CDR3 is CASSQGGVARFGNEQFF. The DNA of the CDR3 is TGCGCCAGCAGCCAAGGTGGGGTCGCTAGATTCGGGAATGAGCAGTTCTTC.